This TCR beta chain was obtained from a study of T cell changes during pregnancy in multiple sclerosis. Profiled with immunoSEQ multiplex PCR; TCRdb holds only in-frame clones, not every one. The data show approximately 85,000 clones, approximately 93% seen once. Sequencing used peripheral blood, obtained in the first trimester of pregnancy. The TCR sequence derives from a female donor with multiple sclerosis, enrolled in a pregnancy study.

The CDR3 here is CASSPWASAGGTDTQYF. The CDR3 coding sequence is TGTGCCAGCAGCCCCTGGGCCTCTGCGGGAGGCACAGATACGCAGTATTTT. The chain combines TRBV7-2 with TRBJ2-3; TRBD2 aligns across 7 bases. CDR3 length: 17 amino acids. The J segment lost 1 base and the V segment lost 5 bases, leaving 12 bases of the junction unmatched. From germline, CDR1 is SGHTA and CDR2 FQGNSA.